Below, 10 T cell receptor beta chains from the same sample are listed, as sequenced in a study of OX40 agonist ivuxolimab in advanced cancers. TCRdb's table, derived via immunoSEQ multiplex PCR, lists solely in-frame clones and lacks some. The table lists some 90,000 clones, roughly 90% of them singletons. The sample consisted of CD4+ or CD8+ T cells sorted from blood, taken in a trial of the OX40 agonist ivuxolimab. The receptors come from an adult with an advanced solid tumor such as melanoma, head and neck, liver or kidney cancer.

V gene TRBV5-1 combines with J gene TRBJ1-6; D ambiguous. V was shortened by 4 bases and J by 7 bases, with 15 bases between the two germline ends. CDR1 and CDR2 (germline): SGHRS, YFSETQ. CDR3 length equals 15 residues. The CDR3 spells CASSASEKGNSPLHF. The CDR3, as DNA: TGCGCCAGCAGCGCCTCGGAGAAGGGAAATTCACCCCTCCACTTT.

V usage is TRBV18 and J usage is TRBJ2-7; 7 bases fit TRBD1. The CDR3 consists of 12 residues. The germline gives CDR1 KGHSH, CDR2 LQKENI. V gave up 2 bases and J gave up 5 bases; unmatched junction bases: 0. Here the CDR3 DNA reads TGTGCCAGCTCACCAACAGGGGACGAGCAGTACTTC. It is translated as CASSPTGDEQYF.

The gene calls are TRBV27 and TRBJ1-2; weak D call: TRBD1 (5 bases). The CDR3 sequence is 15 residues long. Germline V gene lookup returns CDR1 MNHEY and CDR2 SMNVEV (reference sequence). V lost 0 bases and J lost 4, with 12 bases in between. CDR3 in DNA: TGTGCCAGCAGTTTATCGGGGCAGGGTGCCTATGGCTACACCTTC. Its protein product is CASSLSGQGAYGYTF.

This sequence joins TRBV28 and TRBJ2-1, with TRBD2 as a possible D gene (6 bases). CDR3 length: 12 residues. Trimming took off 8 bases at V and 8 bases at J, with 13 bases between the two ends. Germline V gene sequence: CDR1 MDHEN, CDR2 SYDVKM. The CDR3: CASGGIRDEQFF. The CDR3, as DNA: TGTGCCAGCGGGGGGATTAGGGATGAGCAGTTCTTC.

This chain links TRBV5-1 with TRBJ2-7, with D unclear. V was cut by 0 bases and J by 6 bases, with 13 bases left in between. There are 14 residues in the CDR3. Looked up from germline, CDR1 is SGHRS and CDR2 is YFSETQ. This chain's CDR3 is CASSLGDTPPEQYF. The CDR3 DNA is TGCGCCAGCAGCTTGGGGGATACTCCGCCCGAGCAGTACTTC.

This chain links TRBV9 with TRBJ2-1, with D perhaps TRBD2 (6 bases). Trimming shortened V by 1 base and J by 1 base, and 12 bases separated the two germline ends. In germline, CDR1 is SGDLS, CDR2 YYNGEE. The CDR3 runs 16 residues. Here the CDR3 reads CASSVLGSGSYNEQFF. CDR3 in DNA: TGTGCCAGCAGCGTATTAGGTAGCGGATCCTACAATGAGCAGTTCTTC.

J is TRBJ2-5 and V is TRBV2; 7 bases map to TRBD1. Germline loops: CDR1 SNHLY, CDR2 FYNNEI. Germline trimming cut 5 bases from V and 2 bases from J; bases unmatched to any gene: 14. The CDR3 spans 17 residues. The CDR3 DNA sequence: TGTGCCAGCAGTCAAGACCGGACAGGTCTGGGGCAAGAGACCCAGTACTTC. Translating gives CASSQDRTGLGQETQYF.

V and J are TRBV5-1 and TRBJ2-7; the D gene is possibly TRBD1 (5 bases). CDR3 length: 15 amino acids. Between the trimmed V and J ends, which lost 1 base and 0 bases, there was a span of 11 bases. Germline CDR1 and CDR2: SGHRS and YFSETQ. Here the CDR3 DNA reads TGCGCCAGCAGCTTGACAGGACCCAGCTCCTACGAGCAGTACTTC. Translation gives CASSLTGPSSYEQYF.

The genes are TRBV7-2 and TRBJ1-2; possible D gene TRBD1, 5 bases. CDR1 and CDR2 from the germline V gene are SGHTA and FQGNSA. V dropped 0 bases and J dropped 4 bases, with 12 bases sitting between them. This CDR3 is built from 15 residues. The DNA of the CDR3 is TGTGCCAGCAGCTTAGCGAGGGGCGGGACCTATGGCTACACCTTC. It yields the protein CASSLARGGTYGYTF.

This sequence joins TRBV5-1 and TRBJ2-1, with TRBD2 identical over 14 bases. This CDR3 is built from 17 residues. Germline CDR1 reads SGHRS; CDR2 reads YFSETQ. The trim removed 0 bases at V and 3 bases at J, leaving 2 bases unmatched. DNA of the CDR3: TGCGCCAGCAGCTTGGGACTAGCGGGAGGGGTCTACAATGAGCAGTTCTTC. It yields the protein CASSLGLAGGVYNEQFF.